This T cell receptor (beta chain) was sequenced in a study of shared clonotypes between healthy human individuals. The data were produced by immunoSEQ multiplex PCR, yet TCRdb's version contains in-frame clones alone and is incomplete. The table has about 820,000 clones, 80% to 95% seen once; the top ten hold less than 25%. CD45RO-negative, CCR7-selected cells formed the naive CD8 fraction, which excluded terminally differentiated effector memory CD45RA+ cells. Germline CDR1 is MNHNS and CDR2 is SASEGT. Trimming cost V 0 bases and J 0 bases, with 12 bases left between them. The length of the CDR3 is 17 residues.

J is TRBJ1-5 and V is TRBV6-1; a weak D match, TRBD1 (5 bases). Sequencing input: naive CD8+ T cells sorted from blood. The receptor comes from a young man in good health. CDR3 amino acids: CASSEAPGRYSNQPQHF. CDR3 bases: TGTGCCAGCAGTGAAGCGCCGGGACGGTATAGCAATCAGCCCCAGCATTTT.